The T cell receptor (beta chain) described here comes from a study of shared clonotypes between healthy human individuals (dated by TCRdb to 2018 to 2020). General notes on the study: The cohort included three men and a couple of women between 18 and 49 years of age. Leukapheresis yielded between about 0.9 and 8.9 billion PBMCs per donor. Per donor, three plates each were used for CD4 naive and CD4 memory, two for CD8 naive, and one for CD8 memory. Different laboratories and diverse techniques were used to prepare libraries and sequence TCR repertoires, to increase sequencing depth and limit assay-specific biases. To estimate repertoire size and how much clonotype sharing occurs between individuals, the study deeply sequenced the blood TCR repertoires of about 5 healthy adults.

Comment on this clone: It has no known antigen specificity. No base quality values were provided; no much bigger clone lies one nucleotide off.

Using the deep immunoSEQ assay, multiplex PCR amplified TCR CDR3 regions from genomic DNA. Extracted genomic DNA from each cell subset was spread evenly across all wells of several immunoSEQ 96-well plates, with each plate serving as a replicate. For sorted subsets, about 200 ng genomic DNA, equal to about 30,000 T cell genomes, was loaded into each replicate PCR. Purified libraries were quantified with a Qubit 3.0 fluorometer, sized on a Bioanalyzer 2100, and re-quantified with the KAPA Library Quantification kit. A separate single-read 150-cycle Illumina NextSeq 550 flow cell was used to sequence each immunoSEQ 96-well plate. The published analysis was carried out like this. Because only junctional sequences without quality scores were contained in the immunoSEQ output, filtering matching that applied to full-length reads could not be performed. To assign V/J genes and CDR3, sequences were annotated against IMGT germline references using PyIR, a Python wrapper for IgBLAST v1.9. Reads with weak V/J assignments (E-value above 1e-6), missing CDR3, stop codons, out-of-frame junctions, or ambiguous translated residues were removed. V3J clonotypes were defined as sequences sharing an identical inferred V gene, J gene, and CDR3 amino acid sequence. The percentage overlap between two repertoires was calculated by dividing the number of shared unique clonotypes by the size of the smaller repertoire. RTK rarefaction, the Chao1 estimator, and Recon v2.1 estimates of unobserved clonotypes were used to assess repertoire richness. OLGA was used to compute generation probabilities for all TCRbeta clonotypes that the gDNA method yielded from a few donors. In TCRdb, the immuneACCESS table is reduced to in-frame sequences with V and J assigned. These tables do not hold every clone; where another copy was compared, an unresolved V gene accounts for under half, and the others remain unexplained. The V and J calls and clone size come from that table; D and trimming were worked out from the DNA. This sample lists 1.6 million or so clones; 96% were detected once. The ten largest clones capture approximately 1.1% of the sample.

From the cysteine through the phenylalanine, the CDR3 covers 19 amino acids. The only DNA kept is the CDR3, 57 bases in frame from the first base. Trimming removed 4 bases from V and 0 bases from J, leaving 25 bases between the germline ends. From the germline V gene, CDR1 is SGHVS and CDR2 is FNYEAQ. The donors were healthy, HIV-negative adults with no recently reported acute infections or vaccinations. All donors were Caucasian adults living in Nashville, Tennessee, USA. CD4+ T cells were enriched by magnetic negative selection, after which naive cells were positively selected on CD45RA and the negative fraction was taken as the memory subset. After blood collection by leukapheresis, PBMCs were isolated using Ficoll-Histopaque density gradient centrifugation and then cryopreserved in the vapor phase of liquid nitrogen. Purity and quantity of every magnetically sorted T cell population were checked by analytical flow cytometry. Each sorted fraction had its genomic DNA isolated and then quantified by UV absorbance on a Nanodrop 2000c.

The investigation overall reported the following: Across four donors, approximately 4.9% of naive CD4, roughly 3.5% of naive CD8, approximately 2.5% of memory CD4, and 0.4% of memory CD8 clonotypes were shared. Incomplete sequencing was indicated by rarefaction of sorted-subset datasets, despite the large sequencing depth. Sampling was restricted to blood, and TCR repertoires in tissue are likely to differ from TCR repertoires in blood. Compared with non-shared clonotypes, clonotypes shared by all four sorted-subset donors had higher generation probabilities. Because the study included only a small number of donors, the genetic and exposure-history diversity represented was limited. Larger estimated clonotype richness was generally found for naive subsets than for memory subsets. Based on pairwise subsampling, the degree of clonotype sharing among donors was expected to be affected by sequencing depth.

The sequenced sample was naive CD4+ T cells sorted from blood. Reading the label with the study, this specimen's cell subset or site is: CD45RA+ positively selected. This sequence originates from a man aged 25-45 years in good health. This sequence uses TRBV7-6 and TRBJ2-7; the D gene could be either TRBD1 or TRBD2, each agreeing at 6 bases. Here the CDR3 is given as CASSSGVGGLTGISYEQYF. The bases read TGTGCCAGCAGCTCCGGGGTCGGGGGCCTAACAGGGATCTCCTACGAGCAGTACTTC.